The 7 T cell receptor beta chains reported below all come from one sample, sequenced in a study of memory CD4+ T cells and cytomegalovirus serostatus. Single viable CD3+CD4+CD8-CD45RO+ cells were sorted as the memory CD4+ T cells. Sequencing was performed with immunoSEQ multiplex PCR; in TCRdb, only in-frame clones are kept and a portion is missing. The data contain tens of thousands of clones, 79% of them singletons. The sample comprised memory CD4+ T cells from blood. The receptors shown here come from an adult in good health and CMV-seronegative.

V is TRBV15 and J is TRBJ2-2; possible D gene TRBD2, 6 bases. The V gene lost 0 bases and the J gene lost 2 bases, with 10 bases spanning the gap. This CDR3 has 16 amino acids. Germline CDR1 reads LNHNV; CDR2 reads YYDKDF (reference sequence). The CDR3 DNA reads as TGTGCCACCAGCAGAGATCCGGGACTCAACACCGGGGAGCTGTTTTTT. It encodes CATSRDPGLNTGELFF.

The rearrangement uses TRBV30 and TRBJ2-7; TRBD2 matches at 10 bases. Germline V CDR1 and CDR2: GTSNPN, SVGIG (reference sequence). The CDR3 length is 14 residues. With V trimmed by 2 bases and J by 3 bases, 4 bases remained unmatched. CDR3 sequence (DNA): TGTGCCTGGAGTAGGACTAGCGGATTCTACGAGCAGTACTTC. Its protein product is CAWSRTSGFYEQYF.

The chain joins TRBV9 to TRBJ2-1; D might be TRBD2 (5 bases). The ends were cut back, 5 bases at V and 5 bases at J, with 14 bases in the middle. The CDR3 is 14 amino acids. The germline V gene encodes CDR1 SGDLS and CDR2 YYNGEE. The CDR3 is CASSPLAPHNEQFF. As DNA, the CDR3 is TGTGCCAGCAGTCCCCTAGCCCCCCACAATGAGCAGTTCTTC. The full variable domain, rest sourced from reference TRBV9 and TRBJ2-1, is DSGVTQTPKHLITATGQRVTLRCSPRSGDLSVYWYQQSLDQGLQFLIQYYNGEERAKGNILERFSAQQFPDLHSELNLSSLELGDSALYFCASSPLAPHNEQFFGPGTRLTVL.

The chain uses TRBV2 and TRBJ1-1; tentatively, D is TRBD1 (6 bases). The CDR3 has 14 amino acids. Germline loops: CDR1 SNHLY, CDR2 FYNNEI. The V end was cut by 7 bases, the J end by 4 bases, with 16 bases between. CDR3 bases: TGTGCCAGCACAACAGGGCGAACTGGCACTGAAGCTTTCTTT. Protein product: CASTTGRTGTEAFF.

The chain has TRBV11-2 and TRBJ1-1, with 9 bases identical to TRBD1. The CDR3 contains 14 residues. Trimming took 2 bases from V and 5 from J; bases not matched to a gene: 3. The germline CDR1 and CDR2 sequences are SGHAT and FQNNGV. The CDR3 protein is CASSLTGTGTEAFF. The CDR3 DNA follows: TGTGCCAGCAGCTTAACCGGGACAGGGACTGAAGCTTTCTTT.

The chain carries TRBV6-4 and TRBJ2-3, with D maybe TRBD1 (6 bases). V was cut by 3 bases and J by 1 base, with 11 bases left in between. Germline values: CDR1 MRHNA, CDR2 SNTAGT. This CDR3 has 15 amino acids. This chain's CDR3 is CASSEEWGRTDTQYF. CDR3 DNA sequence: TGTGCCAGCAGTGAAGAATGGGGGCGCACAGATACGCAGTATTTT.

The chain recombines TRBV6-6 with TRBJ1-5; D call uncertain. Germline CDR1 is MNHNY and CDR2 is SVGAGI (reference sequence). Trimming shortened V by 6 bases and J by 6 bases, and 18 bases separated the two germline ends. This CDR3 comprises 15 residues. The CDR3 sequence is CASRSTTDGIQPQHF. The DNA of the CDR3 is TGTGCCAGCAGATCAACAACTGACGGAATTCAGCCCCAGCATTTT.